A single sample is the source of the 5 T cell receptor beta chains below, sequenced in a study of T cell responses to AZD1222 COVID-19 vaccine. Method: immunoSEQ multiplex PCR; TCRdb's copy keeps in-frame clones and lacks some. The repertoire holds approximately 150,000 clones, 85% to 90% seen once, with roughly 4% in the top ten. This specimen consisted of peripheral blood, obtained 28 days after the second dose of the MenACWY control vaccine. Receptors originate from an adult who received the MenACWY meningococcal vaccine as a control.

This chain uses TRBV3-1 (or the pseudogene TRBV3-2) with TRBJ1-2; D is unclear. V was clipped by 6 bases and J by 8 bases, with 10 bases between them. CDR1 LGHDT and CDR2 YNNKEL come from the germline V gene (reference sequence). CDR3 length: 11 amino acids. The CDR3 DNA is TGTGCCAGCAGACTCGGCGGCGGCTACACCTTC. This translates into CASRLGGGYTF.

This chain links TRBV5-6 with TRBJ2-2, with 7 positions matching TRBD1. V was clipped by 1 base and J by 3 bases; unmatched bases: 6. CDR1 SGHDT and CDR2 YYEEEE come from the germline V gene. The CDR3 is made up of 16 amino acids. The CDR3 sequence is CASSLPDRAYTGELFF. The CDR3 coding sequence is TGTGCCAGCAGCTTGCCCGACAGGGCTTACACCGGGGAGCTGTTTTTT.

V usage is TRBV7-8 and J usage is TRBJ2-7; the D gene is possibly TRBD1 (6 bases). Trimming took 5 bases from V and 3 from J, leaving 29 bases between them. This CDR3 is built from 19 residues. Germline V gene lookup returns CDR1 SGHVS and CDR2 FQNEAQ. The CDR3 nucleotides are TGTGCCAGCAGCACTCCCACAACAGAACGACAGGAACCCTTCTACGAGCAGTACTTC. This encodes CASSTPTTERQEPFYEQYF. The whole variable domain, filled in from reference TRBV7-8 and TRBJ2-7, reads GAGVSQSPRYKVAKRGQDVALRCDPISGHVSLFWYQQALGQGPEFLTYFQNEAQLDKSGLPSDRFFAERPEGSVSTLKIQRTQQEDSAVYLCASSTPTTERQEPFYEQYFGPGTRLTVT.

The rearrangement uses TRBV7-2 and TRBJ2-1, with 10 nucleotides matching TRBD1. Per the germline V gene, CDR1 is SGHTA and CDR2 is FQGNSA. This CDR3 contains 16 residues. Unmatched junction bases numbered 14, after V lost 5 bases and J lost 10 bases. The DNA for the CDR3 is TGTGCCAGCAGCAGACTCCGGGACAGGGGTTTTGGGGAGCAGTTCTTC. It is translated as CASSRLRDRGFGEQFF.

The chain uses TRBV5-4 and TRBJ1-1, with TRBD1 matching 7 bases. With V trimmed by 4 bases and J by 5 bases, 2 bases remained unmatched. The CDR3 covers 12 residues. The germline V gene has CDR1 SGHNT and CDR2 YYREEE (reference sequence). The CDR3 DNA sequence: TGTGCCAGCAGCCAGACAGGGACTGAAGCTTTCTTT. This codes for CASSQTGTEAFF.